What follows are 25 T cell receptor beta chains derived from one specimen sequenced in a study of blood T cell repertoires in COVID-19. Some clones are missing from TCRdb's copy, which holds only in-frame ones; the method was immunoSEQ multiplex PCR. The sample yields under 300,000 clones, roughly 88% seen once. The specimen sequenced was PBMCs or T cells enriched from blood (not recorded which). These receptors were taken from a woman aged 50 to 60 who had recovered from COVID-19.

The chain is built from TRBV5-1 and TRBJ2-2; 10 nucleotides agree with TRBD1. With V trimmed by 0 bases and J by 2 bases, 7 bases remained unmatched. The CDR3 length is 18 residues. CDR1 and CDR2 from the germline V gene are SGHRS and YFSETQ. For the CDR3, the DNA is TGCGCCAGCAGCTTGGTGTGGGGACAGGGGCGAAACACCGGGGAGCTGTTTTTT. Amino acids: CASSLVWGQGRNTGELFF.

The rearrangement links TRBV2 to TRBJ1-1; TRBD1 might be the D (6 bases). The CDR3 extends over 13 amino acids. V lost 6 bases and J 0 bases, leaving 8 bases between the germline ends. Germline V gene data show CDR1 as SNHLY and CDR2 as FYNNEI. The CDR3 reads CASRDRVNTEAFF. The DNA for the CDR3 is TGTGCCAGCAGGGACAGAGTGAACACTGAAGCTTTCTTT.

The chain's CDR3 is CASSLRLAGGSDTQYF. CDR3 DNA sequence: TGTGCCAGCAGCTTACGGTTAGCGGGAGGGTCAGATACGCAGTATTTT. The chain has TRBV7-2 and TRBJ2-3; 11 positions match TRBD2. Germline lookup yields CDR1 SGHTA and CDR2 FQGNSA. The CDR3 is 16 residues long. Trimming cost V 2 bases and J 4 bases; bases outside gene matches: 5.

The genes are TRBV14 and TRBJ2-7, with TRBD2 matching 8 bases. The trim removed 4 bases at V and 4 bases at J, leaving 12 bases unmatched. The CDR3 contains 16 residues. Germline lookup yields CDR1 SGHDN and CDR2 FVKESK. CDR3 amino acids: CASSPARGGRLYEQYF. The DNA for the CDR3 is TGTGCCAGCAGCCCCGCGCGCGGGGGGCGTTTGTACGAGCAGTACTTC. The full variable domain, rest sourced from reference TRBV14 and TRBJ2-7, is EAGVTQFPSHSVIEKGQTVTLRCDPISGHDNLYWYRRVMGKEIKFLLHFVKESKQDESGMPNNRFLAERTGGTYSTLKVQPAELEDSGVYFCASSPARGGRLYEQYFGPGTRLTVT.

V is TRBV23-1 and J is TRBJ2-3; the D is unclear. TRBV23-1 carries the ORF label, with uncertain function. With 8 bases removed from V and 5 bases from J, the gap between germline ends came to 14 bases. The CDR3 spans 13 residues. CDR3 coding DNA: TGCGCCAGCCCAGGCCCCTTATTAGATACGCAGTATTTT. Amino acid sequence: CASPGPLLDTQYF.

Only one count was recorded for this clone. V is TRBV6-4 and J is TRBJ2-2; a weak D match, TRBD2 (5 bases). The germline V gene encodes CDR1 MRHNA and CDR2 SNTAGT. The V end lost 9 bases, the J end lost 1 base, and 24 bases lay between the germline ends. The CDR3 length is 18 residues. CDR3 in amino acids: CASVKLGSRSGNTGELFF. The CDR3, as DNA: TGTGCCAGTGTGAAACTCGGCTCTCGCAGCGGGAACACCGGGGAGCTGTTTTTT.

This clone appeared once. J is TRBJ2-5 and V is TRBV15, with D tentatively TRBD1 (5 bases). Germline V gene data show CDR1 as LNHNV and CDR2 as YYDKDF (reference sequence). This CDR3 has 12 residues. Trimming took off 8 bases at V and 5 bases at J, with 12 bases between the two ends. CDR3 in DNA: TGTGCCACCGCTAAACAGGAGGAGACCCAGTACTTC. As protein: CATAKQEETQYF. The whole variable domain, remainder taken from reference TRBV15 and TRBJ2-5, is DAMVIQNPRYQVTQFGKPVTLSCSQTLNHNVMYWYQQKSSQAPKLLFHYYDKDFNNEADTPDNFQSRRPNTSFCFLDIRSPGLGDTAMYLCATAKQEETQYFGPGTRLLVL.

This clone was recorded once. This sequence joins TRBV2 and TRBJ2-7, with a weak D call TRBD1 (6 bases). V shed 6 bases and J shed 5 bases, with 11 bases lying between them. In germline, CDR1 is SNHLY, CDR2 FYNNEI. The CDR3 has 12 residues. CDR3 sequence reads: CASRNRVHEQYF. Written as DNA, the CDR3 is TGTGCCAGCAGAAACAGGGTCCACGAGCAGTACTTC.

This rearrangement joins TRBV19 to TRBJ2-2, with D tentatively TRBD1 (6 bases). V was clipped by 3 bases and J by 2 bases, with 13 bases between them. The CDR3 covers 16 residues. Germline V CDR1 and CDR2: LNHDA, SQIVND (reference sequence). The CDR3 DNA is TGTGCCAGTAGTATCCCGACAGGATCCAACACCGGGGAGCTGTTTTTT. It translates to CASSIPTGSNTGELFF.

CDR3 in amino acids: CASSRTGFLDSPLHF. CDR3 nucleotides: TGTGCCAGCAGCCGGACAGGTTTTTTAGATTCACCCCTCCACTTT. The chain joins TRBV7-2 to TRBJ1-6; 7 bases map to TRBD1. J gave up 8 bases and V 5 bases, and 9 bases lay outside the gene matches. CDR3 size: 15 residues. Per the germline V gene, CDR1 is SGHTA and CDR2 is FQGNSA.

The rearrangement joins TRBV10-1 to TRBJ2-1, with unresolved D. This CDR3 spans 16 amino acids. V was cut by 6 bases and J by 8 bases, with 23 bases left in between. Germline V gene lookup returns CDR1 WNHNN and CDR2 SYGVQD (reference sequence). The CDR3 nucleotides read TGCGCCAGCAGACTCTACCTTATTCCCAAACCTGATGAGCAGTTCTTC. It codes for CASRLYLIPKPDEQFF.

The chain has TRBV23-1 and TRBJ1-1; D uncertain. TRBV23-1 has ORF status, its function being uncertain. The CDR3 is 12 amino acids. V dropped 0 bases and J dropped 8 bases, with 7 bases sitting between them. The CDR3 nucleotides read TGCGCCAGCAGTCAATCGTCCGCGGAAGCTTTCTTT. This gives the protein CASSQSSAEAFF.

This clone was seen only a few times. The V call is TRBV28, the J call TRBJ1-6, with no clear D. The germline gives CDR1 MDHEN, CDR2 SYDVKM. Between the trimmed V and J ends, which lost 6 bases and 10 bases, there was a span of 10 bases. CDR3 length: 12 residues. CDR3 amino acids: CASSSLESPLHF. The CDR3 DNA reads as TGTGCCAGCAGCTCCCTGGAGTCACCCCTCCACTTT.

This clone was seen once. The V call is TRBV19, the J call TRBJ1-1; possible D gene TRBD1, 5 bases. Germline CDR1 and CDR2: LNHDA and SQIVND (reference sequence). CDR3 length equals 14 residues. Trimming removed 7 bases at V and 4 bases at J, with 16 bases between. CDR3 loop: CASIKFSGGTEAFF. DNA for the CDR3: TGTGCCAGTATCAAATTTTCCGGGGGCACTGAAGCTTTCTTT.

The chain recombines TRBV6-5 with TRBJ1-2; TRBD1 matches 7 bases. Germline values: CDR1 MNHEY, CDR2 SVGAGI. V trimming: 2 bases; J trimming: 5 bases; junction bases outside the gene matches: 8. This CDR3 spans 15 amino acids. The CDR3 loop reads CASSYIEGARYGYTF. The CDR3 DNA sequence: TGTGCCAGCAGTTACATAGAGGGGGCGCGATATGGCTACACCTTC.

The rearrangement joins TRBV6-1 to TRBJ2-3; D uncertain. V lost 2 bases, J lost 5 bases, and 17 bases lay in between. The CDR3 spans 16 residues. Per the germline V gene, CDR1 is MNHNS and CDR2 is SASEGT. CDR3 DNA sequence: TGTGCCAGCAGTGAATCATTTAATGCGCGAAGAGATACGCAGTATTTT. Translating gives CASSESFNARRDTQYF.

The rearrangement uses TRBV19 and TRBJ2-7; 8 bases line up with TRBD1. Trimming at V came to 5 bases and at J to 7 bases, leaving 7 bases not matched to a gene. Looked up from germline, CDR1 is LNHDA and CDR2 is SQIVND (reference sequence). This CDR3 has 13 residues. The CDR3 protein is CASSLTGAGEQYF. As DNA, the CDR3 is TGTGCCAGTAGTTTGACAGGGGCCGGGGAGCAGTACTTC.

This clone has just a few counts. The rearrangement uses TRBV24-1 and TRBJ1-1; D call uncertain. Trimming cost V 3 bases and J 3 bases, with 7 bases left between them. In germline, CDR1 is KGHDR, CDR2 SFDVKD. CDR3 length: 13 residues. CDR3 loop: CATSDPQYTEAFF. CDR3 DNA sequence: TGTGCCACCAGTGATCCCCAGTACACTGAAGCTTTCTTT.

V usage is TRBV4-2 and J usage is TRBJ2-7; D is perhaps TRBD1 (6 bases). This CDR3 is built from 18 residues. V was cut by 1 base and J by 1 base, with 20 bases left in between. Germline lookup yields CDR1 LGHNA and CDR2 YNFKEQ. The CDR3 reads CASSQVGDGGSSSYEQYF. CDR3 bases: TGTGCCAGCAGCCAAGTCGGGGATGGGGGCTCTTCTTCCTACGAGCAGTACTTC.

This chain connects TRBV5-1 to TRBJ2-7; 7 bases line up with TRBD1. Germline CDR1 SGHRS, CDR2 YFSETQ. The CDR3 consists of 15 residues. V lost 1 base to trimming and J lost 3 bases; unmatched junction nucleotides: 7. The CDR3 bases are TGCGCCAGCAGCTTGTTACAGGGGACGAACTACGAGCAGTACTTC. The encoded protein is CASSLLQGTNYEQYF.

The chain combines TRBV6-5 with TRBJ2-7; D gene unclear. Germline V gene sequence: CDR1 MNHEY, CDR2 SVGAGI. Trimming shortened V by 8 bases and J by 5 bases, and 16 bases separated the two germline ends. This CDR3 is built from 13 residues. CDR3 sequence: CASVPSTSDEQYF. The CDR3 DNA reads TGTGCCAGCGTACCTTCCACTTCCGACGAGCAGTACTTC.

The genes are TRBV29-1 and TRBJ2-1, with 10 bases identical to TRBD2. V lost 4 bases, J lost 3 bases, and 6 bases stayed unmatched. Germline V gene lookup returns CDR1 SQVTM and CDR2 ANQGSEA. The CDR3 runs to 15 residues. This CDR3 reads CSVGRAGGGYNEQFF. The CDR3 DNA reads as TGCAGCGTTGGCCGAGCGGGAGGGGGCTACAATGAGCAGTTCTTC.

The rearrangement uses TRBV9 and TRBJ1-3, with D tentatively TRBD1 (6 bases). Trimming cost V 2 bases and J 2 bases, with 11 bases left between them. Germline loops: CDR1 SGDLS, CDR2 YYNGEE. This CDR3 contains 15 residues. In DNA form, the CDR3 reads TGTGCCAGCAGCGTTCAGGGGAACCCTGGAAACACCATATATTTT. The encoded protein is CASSVQGNPGNTIYF.

The rearrangement links TRBV18 to TRBJ1-5, with D tentatively TRBD1 (5 bases). With 3 bases removed from V and 3 bases from J, the gap between germline ends came to 9 bases. Per germline, CDR1 KGHSH and CDR2 LQKENI. The CDR3 extends over 14 amino acids. The CDR3 DNA reads as TGTGCCAGCTCACCCTCGACAGACAATCAGCCCCAGCATTTT. This codes for CASSPSTDNQPQHF. The full variable domain, with the rest looked up from reference TRBV18 and TRBJ1-5, is NAGVMQNPRHLVRRRGQEARLRCSPMKGHSHVYWYRQLPEEGLKFMVYLQKENIIDESGMPKERFSAEFPKEGPSILRIQQVVRGDSAAYFCASSPSTDNQPQHFGDGTRLSIL.

The gene calls are TRBV7-6 and TRBJ1-1; no definite D call. Germline-derived CDR1 and CDR2 are SGHVS and FNYEAQ. CDR3 size: 19 residues. Trimming removed 1 base from V and 3 bases from J, with 24 bases in between. CDR3 DNA: TGTGCCAGCAGCTTAGATGCATGGACTTTTGAAGATGAAGACACTGAAGCTTTCTTT. Protein product: CASSLDAWTFEDEDTEAFF.